A selection of T cell receptor beta chains follows, all from one sample in a study of T cells in Graves' hyperthyroidism and ophthalmopathy. TCRdb reanalysed the multiplex PCR reads using MiXCR and keeps one entry per CDR3 protein. The data contain about 270,000 distinct CDR3 sequences, about 20% of them singletons. The sequenced sample consisted of blood. The origin of the receptors is a man aged 25-45 years with Graves' ophthalmopathy. Both conserved end residues are part of each CDR3. Fields, in order: CDR3 protein, CDR3 DNA, D gene, clone size, V gene, J gene. D genes are given only for firm matches. Only some rows state a clone size, as once, few, many or a class for expanded clones.

CDR3: CASPLGETGPYEQYF; DNA: TGTGCCAGCCCCCTAGGGGAGACGGGTCCCTACGAGCAGTACTTC; D: -; size: many; V: TRBV28; J: TRBJ2-7
CDR3: CASSEPGQGYGYTF; DNA: TGTGCCAGCAGTGAGCCGGGACAGGGCTATGGCTACACCTTC; D: TRBD1; size: many; V: TRBV6-1; J: TRBJ1-2
CDR3: CASNLQANGRGEAFF; DNA: TGTGCCAGCAATTTACAGGCGAACGGGAGGGGTGAAGCTTTCTTT; D: -; size: -; V: TRBV27; J: TRBJ1-1
CDR3: CASSLVAGRSYEQYF; DNA: TGTGCCAGCAGCTTAGTGGCGGGACGTTCCTACGAGCAGTACTTC; D: -; size: -; V: TRBV7-9; J: TRBJ2-7
CDR3: CASTAKVGGGQPQHF; DNA: TGTGCCAGCACCGCCAAAGTAGGGGGTGGTCAGCCCCAGCATTTT; D: -; size: -; V: TRBV4-2; J: TRBJ1-5
CDR3: CAITSQDGNEQFF; DNA: TGTGCCATCACCTCCCAGGATGGAAATGAGCAGTTCTTC; D: -; size: -; V: TRBV10-3; J: TRBJ2-1
CDR3: CASRLSGDGELFF; DNA: TGCGCCAGCCGCCTATCGGGGGACGGGGAGCTGTTTTTT; D: -; size: many; V: TRBV5-1; J: TRBJ2-2
CDR3: CVSSLGGDRGPGYTF; DNA: TGTGTCAGCAGCTTAGGAGGGGACAGGGGGCCGGGCTACACCTTC; D: TRBD1; size: -; V: TRBV7-2; J: TRBJ1-2
CDR3: CATSRGSGYGYTF; DNA: TGTGCCACCAGCAGAGGGTCAGGCTATGGCTACACCTTC; D: -; size: -; V: TRBV15; J: TRBJ1-2
CDR3: CASSDSPLAGGLVGSYNEQFF; DNA: TGTGCCAGCAGTGACTCACCACTAGCGGGAGGGCTCGTTGGCTCCTACAATGAGCAGTTCTTC; D: TRBD2; size: many; V: TRBV27; J: TRBJ2-1
CDR3: CASSPGLSYNEQFF; DNA: TGTGCCAGCAGTCCGGGCCTCTCCTACAATGAGCAGTTCTTC; D: -; size: many; V: TRBV27; J: TRBJ2-1
CDR3: CASSPQGRMSYEQYF; DNA: TGTGCCAGCAGCCCTCAGGGGAGAATGTCCTACGAGCAGTACTTC; D: -; size: many; V: TRBV11-2; J: TRBJ2-7
CDR3: CASSLPGQVDTQYF; DNA: TGTGCCAGCAGTTTACCTGGACAGGTAGATACGCAGTATTTT; D: TRBD1; size: -; V: TRBV27; J: TRBJ2-3
CDR3: CASSQAVGNQPQHF; DNA: TGCGCCAGCAGCCAAGCGGTTGGCAATCAGCCCCAGCATTTT; D: -; size: -; V: TRBV4-1; J: TRBJ1-5
CDR3: CASSLSLQVYEQYF; DNA: TGTGCCAGCAGTTTAAGCCTACAGGTTTACGAGCAGTACTTC; D: -; size: few; V: TRBV28; J: TRBJ2-7
CDR3: CSGRLAGSSYNEQFF; DNA: TGCAGCGGCCGACTAGCGGGGAGCTCCTACAATGAGCAGTTCTTC; D: TRBD2; size: few; V: TRBV29-1; J: TRBJ2-1
CDR3: CASSRQGPYEQYF; DNA: TGTGCCAGCAGTCGACAGGGGCCCTACGAGCAGTACTTC; D: TRBD1; size: many; V: TRBV28; J: TRBJ2-7
CDR3: CASSERLADAYNEQFF; DNA: TGTGCCAGCAGCGAAAGACTAGCGGATGCCTACAATGAGCAGTTCTTC; D: TRBD2; size: many; V: TRBV2; J: TRBJ2-1
CDR3: CASSSLKEGLAGSYEQYF; DNA: TGCGCCAGCAGCTCCTTAAAGGAGGGACTAGCTGGGTCCTACGAGCAGTACTTC; D: TRBD2; size: -; V: TRBV5-1; J: TRBJ2-7
CDR3: CAISIGEETEAFF; DNA: TGTGCCATCAGTATCGGGGAGGAAACTGAAGCTTTCTTT; D: -; size: many; V: TRBV10-3; J: TRBJ1-1
CDR3: CASSVAEGYTF; DNA: TGTGCCAGCAGCGTAGCAGAAGGCTACACCTTC; D: -; size: few; V: TRBV7-9; J: TRBJ1-2
CDR3: CASTPGAGSAGGYTF; DNA: TGTGCCAGCACCCCCGGGGCAGGCTCAGCTGGGGGCTACACCTTC; D: -; size: many; V: TRBV11-2; J: TRBJ1-2
CDR3: CASSGTYPGTDTQYF; DNA: TGTGCCAGCAGTGGGACCTATCCCGGCACAGATACGCAGTATTTT; D: -; size: -; V: TRBV6-2/TRBV6-3; J: TRBJ2-3